The table lists the clone carrying this T cell receptor (beta chain) with a count of one. Its antigen remains unknown. This specimen comes from a study of cytomegalovirus exposure and HLA in healthy donors. Whole-study findings and limits: Productive status was seen about 87% or about 30% of the time for most TCR beta V segments in an earlier analysis. A classifier reportedly called cytomegalovirus status with high sensitivity and specificity. Specificity for CMV antigens was confirmed in vitro for a few of the CMV-associated chains.

The PCR contained 60 Vbeta and 13 Jbeta primers. Libraries were prepared by immunoSEQ multiplex PCR; TCRdb keeps only in-frame clonotypes and omits some of them. Here the sample spans around 100,000 clones, roughly three quarters being singletons. All donors participated as healthy donors of bone marrow. The germline CDR1 and CDR2 sequences are MNHEY and SMNVEV (reference sequence). V was trimmed by 2 bases and J by 2 bases, leaving 11 bases between them. The CDR3 covers 15 residues. The chain carries TRBV27 and TRBJ2-3, with D possibly TRBD2 on 5 matching bases. The sample taken for sequencing was PBMCs. The receptor was isolated from a woman aged 18-29 years in good health and CMV-seropositive. Written as DNA, the CDR3 is TGTGCCAGCAGTTTAGGAGGTAGAAACACAGATACGCAGTATTTT. Its translation is CASSLGGRNTDTQYF.